A single sample gave rise to the 13 T cell receptor beta chains below, sequenced in a study of cytomegalovirus exposure and HLA in healthy donors. In the PCR, 60 Vbeta and 13 Jbeta primers were used. Sequencing was performed with immunoSEQ multiplex PCR; in TCRdb, only in-frame clones are kept and a portion is missing. The sample carries fewer than 250,000 clones, around 79% recorded once. Source material: PBMCs. The receptors originated from a male donor in good health and CMV-seronegative.

The gene calls are TRBV4-3 and TRBJ1-2; 7 bases map to TRBD1. Germline V gene sequence: CDR1 LGHNA, CDR2 YSLEER. The CDR3 is made up of 18 amino acids. V lost 0 bases and J lost 0; bases outside the gene matches: 10. CDR3 sequence reads: CASSQDWGQPHPNYGYTF. The CDR3 coding sequence is TGCGCCAGCAGCCAAGATTGGGGACAGCCTCATCCTAACTATGGCTACACCTTC.

The chain has TRBV14 and TRBJ2-1; D unclear. Trimming took off 1 base at V and 4 bases at J, with 11 bases between the two ends. Germline-derived CDR1 and CDR2 are SGHDN and FVKESK. This CDR3 spans 15 amino acids. Written as DNA, the CDR3 is TGTGCCAGCAGCCAAGGAGGAAGAGTTTACAATGAGCAGTTCTTC. It yields the protein CASSQGGRVYNEQFF.

This clone has only one observation. For the CDR3, the DNA is TGTGCCAGCAGTTTTAGGACAGAGGGCAATTCACCCCTCCACTTT. This sequence encodes CASSFRTEGNSPLHF. The V gene is TRBV6-6, the J gene TRBJ1-6; D may be TRBD1 (6 bases). The length of the CDR3 is 15 residues. CDR1 MNHNY and CDR2 SVGAGI come from the germline V gene (reference sequence). V dropped 4 bases and J dropped 7 bases, with 14 bases sitting between them.

This chain links TRBV7-9 with TRBJ2-7; 9 bases fit TRBD2. Germline V lookup: CDR1 SEHNR, CDR2 FQNEAQ (reference sequence). This CDR3 has 16 amino acids. V gave up 0 bases and J gave up 9 bases; unmatched junction bases: 12. As DNA, the CDR3 is TGTGCCAGCAGCTTAGCAGACCCTGGCGGGAGGGCCTCGCAGTACTTC. The encoded protein is CASSLADPGGRASQYF.

This chain connects TRBV7-8 to TRBJ1-6; TRBD1 agrees at 9 bases. Germline CDR1 and CDR2: SGHVS and FQNEAQ. The CDR3 loop spans 17 amino acids. J lost 5 bases, V lost 5 bases, and 10 bases had no gene match. CDR3 sequence: CASSPDRGFRHNSPLHF. The CDR3 DNA is TGTGCCAGCAGCCCGGACAGGGGTTTCCGCCATAATTCACCCCTCCACTTT. The full variable domain, completed using reference TRBV7-8 and TRBJ1-6, is GAGVSQSPRYKVAKRGQDVALRCDPISGHVSLFWYQQALGQGPEFLTYFQNEAQLDKSGLPSDRFFAERPEGSVSTLKIQRTQQEDSAVYLCASSPDRGFRHNSPLHFGNGTRLTVT.

The V call is TRBV28, the J call TRBJ2-7, with a weak D call TRBD1 (5 bases). Looked up from germline, CDR1 is MDHEN and CDR2 is SYDVKM. V was pared by 8 bases and J by 5 bases, with 13 bases between. The CDR3 runs to 12 residues. The CDR3 protein is CASQLRVNEQYF. CDR3 bases: TGTGCCAGCCAACTCAGGGTTAACGAGCAGTACTTC.

The gene calls are TRBV5-1 and TRBJ2-5; the match to TRBD2 covers 8 bases. The J segment lost 1 base and the V segment lost 6 bases, leaving 8 bases of the junction unmatched. The CDR3 sequence is 15 residues long. CDR1 and CDR2 (germline): SGHRS, YFSETQ. The CDR3, as DNA: TGCGCCAGCACATTGGCGGGGGGCCCCCAAGAGACCCAGTACTTC. Protein sequence: CASTLAGGPQETQYF.

The chain carries TRBV7-3 and TRBJ2-2, with D tentatively TRBD2 (5 bases). The CDR3 runs to 15 residues. Trimming removed 2 bases at V and 3 bases at J, with 10 bases between. Germline V lookup: CDR1 SGHTA, CDR2 FQGTGA. CDR3 sequence: CASSLGGGYTGELFF. CDR3 sequence (DNA): TGTGCCAGCAGCTTAGGAGGAGGCTACACCGGGGAGCTGTTTTTT.

The gene calls are TRBV21-1 and TRBJ2-1; the table's D call of TRBD2 was not tested on the DNA. TRBV21-1 is a known pseudogene. The CDR3 has 15 residues. This CDR3 reads CASSKNVGGRNEQFF. The CDR3 DNA follows: TGTGCCAGCAGCAAAAATGTGGGAGGGCGGAATGAGCAGTTCTTC.

This sequence joins TRBV7-2 and TRBJ1-5; D is undetermined. The V end was cut by 3 bases, the J end by 2 bases, with 14 bases between. The germline V gene has CDR1 SGHTA and CDR2 FQGNSA. CDR3 length equals 16 residues. DNA of the CDR3: TGTGCCAGCAGCTTGAGACCCAACCAGGGCAATCAGCCCCAGCATTTT. It yields the protein CASSLRPNQGNQPQHF.

V is TRBV7-3 and J is TRBJ2-2, with D perhaps TRBD1 (5 bases). V lost 11 bases, J lost 4 bases, and 20 bases lay in between. Germline-derived CDR1 and CDR2 are SGHTA and FQGTGA. CDR3 length equals 15 residues. The CDR3 protein is CASQGVRSSTGELFF. CDR3 sequence (DNA): TGTGCCTCCCAAGGGGTCAGGTCCAGCACCGGGGAGCTGTTTTTT.

This chain links TRBV28 with TRBJ1-2; the match to TRBD1 covers 9 bases. The trim removed 3 bases at V and 7 bases at J, leaving 9 bases unmatched. The CDR3 has 15 amino acids. CDR1 is MDHEN, CDR2 SYDVKM, per germline. The CDR3, as DNA: TGTGCCAGCAGTTTTGGTGGACAGGGGAGGAGTGGCTACACCTTC. It yields the protein CASSFGGQGRSGYTF.

V is TRBV2 and J is TRBJ1-1, with TRBD1 matching over 8 bases. Looked up from germline, CDR1 is SNHLY and CDR2 is FYNNEI. Germline trimming cut 3 bases from V and 4 bases from J; bases unmatched to any gene: 7. The CDR3 sequence is 15 residues long. CDR3 sequence: CASSDIPGGSTEAFF. Written as DNA, the CDR3 is TGTGCCAGCAGTGATATTCCAGGGGGCTCCACTGAAGCTTTCTTT.